The 14 T cell receptor beta chains in this list originate from one sample, sequenced in a study of T cells in Graves' hyperthyroidism and ophthalmopathy. RNA transcripts served as the template for amplifying TCR beta CDR3 regions. The primer set for the first-round RT-PCR of the TCR CDR3 was HTBI. TCRdb ran MiXCR on the multiplex PCR reads and lists one entry per CDR3 protein. The sample has some 350,000 distinct CDR3 sequences, roughly 15% seen once. Source material: blood. The receptors here all came from a woman in her sixties with Graves' ophthalmopathy.

The rearrangement links TRBV7-3 to TRBJ2-1; 12 positions match TRBD2. With 8 bases clipped from V and 6 bases from J, the junction kept 11 bases outside the gene matches. CDR1 is SGHTA and CDR2 is FQGTGA in the germline V gene. This CDR3 spans 16 amino acids. Here the CDR3 DNA reads TGTGCCAGCTCCCAGAGCCTAGCGGGAGGGGTCAATGAGCAGTTCTTC. This sequence encodes CASSQSLAGGVNEQFF.

This clonotype has a count of ten or more. The rearrangement joins TRBV20-1 to TRBJ1-2; D unresolved. V dropped 3 bases and J dropped 7 bases, with 9 bases sitting between them. The CDR3 loop spans 11 amino acids. Germline assignment: CDR1 DFQATT and CDR2 SNEGSKA (reference sequence). CDR3 sequence (DNA): TGCAGTGCTAGTCCTGGCGCTGGCTACACCTTC. Translation: CSASPGAGYTF.

As concerns this clonotype: A clone one base away is much larger, so this may be a read error. This chain links TRBV4-1 with TRBJ2-5; perhaps TRBD1 as D (6 bases). Germline CDR1 is MGHRA and CDR2 is YSYEKL. CDR3 length: 17 residues. The CDR3 protein is CANSQDPTGSLRETQYF. CDR3 nucleotides: TGCGCCAACAGCCAAGACCCAACAGGGTCCCTCCGAGAGACCCAGTACTTC.

About this clonotype itself: A read error may explain this, as a much larger clone is one base away. The chain recombines TRBV27 with TRBJ2-7; 7 bases fit TRBD1. This CDR3 is built from 14 residues. Germline CDR1 MNHEY, CDR2 SMNVEV (reference sequence). CDR3 nucleotides: TGTGCCAGCAGTTCCGGGACAGAATTCTACGAGCAGCACTTC. Its translation: CASSSGTEFYEQHF.

The chain is built from TRBV15 and TRBJ2-2; 13 bases line up with TRBD2. V lost 1 base to trimming and J lost 6 bases; unmatched junction nucleotides: 5. The germline V gene encodes CDR1 LNHNV and CDR2 YYDKDF (reference sequence). CDR3 length: 17 amino acids. CDR3 protein: CATSRGGLAGAAGELFF. The CDR3 DNA follows: TGTGCCACCAGCAGAGGCGGACTAGCGGGAGCGGCCGGGGAGCTGTTTTTT.

This clonotype has at least ten counts. The J gene is TRBJ2-1, the V gene TRBV29-1, with a weak D call TRBD1 (6 bases). The CDR3 consists of 14 residues. The germline V gene encodes CDR1 SQVTM and CDR2 ANQGSEA. V lost 6 bases, J lost 6 bases, and 18 bases lay in between. CDR3: CSVAGAGTSNEQFF. In nucleotides, the CDR3 is TGCAGCGTCGCTGGGGCAGGGACAAGCAATGAGCAGTTCTTC.

The chain joins TRBV3-1 to TRBJ2-7; TRBD2 matches 10 bases. This CDR3 has 14 amino acids. After removal of 1 base from V and 6 bases from J, the junction contained 3 bases not matched to a gene. CDR1 is LGHDT and CDR2 is YNNKEL in the germline V gene (reference sequence). The CDR3 is CASSQGLAGVEQYF. As DNA, the CDR3 is TGTGCCAGCAGCCAAGGTCTAGCGGGAGTCGAGCAGTACTTC.

This clonotype occurred a few times. The chain uses TRBV19 and TRBJ2-2; D not resolved. The CDR3 loop spans 12 amino acids. Germline V gene data show CDR1 as LNHDA and CDR2 as SQIVND (reference sequence). The V end lost 3 bases, the J end lost 7 bases, and 6 bases lay between the germline ends. CDR3 protein: CASSMGIGELFF. The CDR3 DNA reads as TGTGCCAGTAGTATGGGGATCGGGGAGCTGTTTTTT.

The V call is TRBV5-4, the J call TRBJ1-4; D is ambiguous. V lost 0 bases and J 3 bases, leaving 9 bases between the germline ends. Per germline, CDR1 SGHNT and CDR2 YYREEE (reference sequence). The length of the CDR3 is 15 residues. In DNA form, the CDR3 reads TGTGCCAGCAGCTTGGGTGGACTGGCTAATGAAAAACTGTTTTTT. Its protein is CASSLGGLANEKLFF.

This clonotype was detected only a few times. The rearrangement links TRBV15 to TRBJ2-2; either TRBD1 or TRBD2 may supply D (5 bases each). The germline gives CDR1 LNHNV, CDR2 YYDKDF (reference sequence). Trimming stripped 0 bases from V and 3 bases from J, with 14 bases between. The CDR3 is made up of 17 amino acids. The CDR3 reads CATSRDWGIQDTGELFF. CDR3 DNA sequence: TGTGCCACCAGCAGAGATTGGGGGATTCAGGACACCGGGGAGCTGTTTTTT. The full variable domain, with the rest looked up from reference TRBV15 and TRBJ2-2, is DAMVIQNPRYQVTQFGKPVTLSCSQTLNHNVMYWYQQKSSQAPKLLFHYYDKDFNNEADTPDNFQSRRPNTSFCFLDIRSPGLGDTAMYLCATSRDWGIQDTGELFFGEGSRLTVL.

The gene calls are TRBV3-1 and TRBJ2-5; 10 bases match TRBD2. V lost 6 bases and J lost 10; bases outside the gene matches: 14. The CDR3 runs 15 residues. The germline V gene encodes CDR1 LGHDT and CDR2 YNNKEL (reference sequence). The CDR3 coding sequence is TGTGCCAGCAGTGATAGAGGGCTAGCGGGAGCCTTCCAGTACTTC. It codes for CASSDRGLAGAFQYF.

This clonotype has at least ten counts. The gene calls are TRBV18 and TRBJ2-3; no clear D gene. Germline V lookup: CDR1 KGHSH, CDR2 LQKENI. V shed 3 bases and J shed 3 bases, with 7 bases lying between them. The CDR3 loop spans 13 amino acids. The CDR3, as DNA: TGTGCCAGCTCACCCGCCTTGACAGATACGCAGTATTTT. It encodes CASSPALTDTQYF.

The chain carries TRBV28 and TRBJ1-5; D not certain. This CDR3 contains 13 residues. Germline loops: CDR1 MDHEN, CDR2 SYDVKM. Trimming cost V 4 bases and J 5 bases, with 9 bases left between them. CDR3 amino acids: CASSSRTYQPQHF. CDR3 bases: TGTGCCAGCAGTTCGAGGACTTATCAGCCCCAGCATTTT.

This clonotype appeared a few times. Given a much more abundant clone one base away, this may be a read error. The chain has TRBV6-1 and TRBJ1-1; D gene uncertain. The germline V gene encodes CDR1 MNHNS and CDR2 SASEGT. CDR3 size: 12 residues. CDR3 nucleotides: TGTGCCAGCACCCGGGCGAACACTGAAGCTCTCTTT. Protein product: CASTRANTEALF.